This T cell receptor beta chain emerged from a study of blood T cells in healthy people across ages (dated by TCRdb to between 2014 and 2017). In terms of the full investigation: In model experiments, template switching captured about one uniquely barcoded TCR beta cDNA molecule for every two T cells. To track age-related changes in TCR beta repertoire diversity, the study relied on deep sequencing normalized with unique cDNA molecular identifiers. Donors were grouped into four age groups: young (average roughly 17 years), middle-aged (less than 40), aged (around 60) and long-lived (just over 80). Donors of different ages were randomly distributed across sequencing lanes to avoid experimental bias. Two additional independent replicas of 1 million unique cDNA reads from the same blood draw were analyzed for two donors (one aged 18 to 30 and one aged 80 or older).

The approximately 41 donors, aged about 6 to 90 years, were systemically healthy Caucasian individuals from Russia. About 10 milliliters of peripheral blood were collected from each donor into EDTA-treated Vacutainer tubes. Ficoll-Paque density-gradient centrifugation was used to isolate PBMCs, with at least 7 million obtained per sample. Trizol reagent was used to extract total RNA from the PBMCs, yielding at least 5.5 micrograms per sample. The percentages of naive CD45RAhigh/CD27high T cells were determined by flow cytometry on a PBMC aliquot from every donor. Libraries were prepared through 5' RACE. Reads for this sample came from an Illumina HiSeq 2500. A second roughly 6 to 11 cycle PCR used a sample-barcoded 5' primer and a J-beta primer mix. A template-switch 5' adaptor carrying 12 random nucleotides introduced a unique molecular identifier onto each TCR beta cDNA molecule. Each sample yielded at least 2.5 million CDR3-containing paired-end reads. All of the RNA was converted into first-strand cDNA using the Mint cDNA synthesis kit, with a TRBC-specific oligonucleotide serving as the primer. After uracil-DNA glycosylase treatment, a first 18-cycle PCR used universal primers M1SS and BC2_uni_R on all cDNA. Under the source paper's analysis protocol: For normalization, 1 million high-quality reads, each with a distinct molecular identifier, were randomly selected from each sample. Reads sharing molecular identifiers were discarded rather than binned into consensus sequences. MiTCR, set to a Q25 quality threshold and the strictest error-elimination algorithm, was used for CDR3 identification, clonotype clustering and error correction. A nonparametric unseen species model with Euler transformation was used to estimate a lower bound on total TCR beta diversity. The public sequencing data were trimmed at Q25 with fastp and processed into clonotypes with MiXCR by TCRdb, which kept only in-frame beta chains. Rows are combined by CDR3 protein, so each entry shows the most common genes and DNA. V and J calls and clone size were set by TCRdb, not the authors. This sample lists about 1.4 million distinct CDR3 sequences; 55% to 75% were detected once. The top ten clonotypes cover 6.7% of the sample.

What the study reported, not specific to this receptor: Observed TCR beta diversity correlated strongly with the percentage of naive T cells measured by flow cytometry. Bulk unsorted PBMC profiling prevented conclusive comparison of naive and antigen-experienced compartments. Observed TCR beta diversity per million T cells fell roughly linearly with age, and a significant reduction was already apparent by age roughly 40. Donor CMV infection status was unknown, potentially confounding age-related changes in expanded clonotypes. Compared with the aged group, more naive CD4+ T cells, fewer expanded clones and increased TCR diversity were shown by the long-lived group, suggesting age selection. Total diversity estimates from one million sequenced T cells were considered lower bounds and underestimates.

The CDR3, from cysteine to phenylalanine, totals 16 residues. The read is trimmed to its CDR3 DNA, 48 bases read in frame from base 1. The V end loses 4 bases and the J end loses 2 bases, and a stretch of 19 bases separates them. CDR1 and CDR2 were assigned from the germline V gene as SGHRS and YFSETQ. There are a few counts of this clonotype. Its antigen is unknown. No per-base quality is available; no much larger clone lies one base away. The receptor was derived from a man in his late teens or twenties in good health. In this chain, TRBV5-1 is recombined with TRBJ2-7; the D gene is perhaps TRBD1, on 5 matching bases. Sequencing was performed on blood. CDR3 protein: CASSTGDRVFTYEQYF. The DNA reads as follows: TGCGCCAGCAGCACAGGTGACAGAGTCTTCACCTACGAGCAGTACTTC.